A few counts support the clone carrying this T cell receptor beta chain. Antigen specificity is unknown. Germline V gene data show CDR1 as LGHDT and CDR2 as YNNKEL (reference sequence). The V segment lost 0 bases and the J segment 0 bases; nucleotides outside the gene matches: 7. The CDR3 is 17 amino acids. Tagging with unique molecular identifiers was applied to individual cDNA molecules. TCRdb reprocessed the 5' RACE reads with MiXCR, giving one entry per CDR3 protein. This sample has 65,000 to 90,000 distinct CDR3 sequences, with around 12% found just once. This sample was included in a study of early T cells in non-severe SARS-CoV-2 infection. Study as a whole: RNA in bulk from unsorted whole blood was sequenced, and chains were unpaired. Study findings and constraints: Matching with VDJdb favored anti-spike CD8 responses (missing private and CD4 specificities).

The sequenced sample consisted of whole blood. This sequence was found in an adult who was a healthcare worker with PCR-confirmed SARS-CoV-2 infection or an uninfected control (not recorded which). The genes are TRBV3-1 and TRBJ2-5, with 7 bases aligning to TRBD2. CDR3 bases: TGTGCCAGCAGCCAAGAGCTCCGGACTAGGGACCAAGAGACCCAGTACTTC. The encoded protein is CASSQELRTRDQETQYF.